The clone carrying this T cell receptor beta chain was detected only a few times. Antigen unknown. The data were obtained in a study of T cell responses to AZD1222 COVID-19 vaccine. Study-level results: The donor group comprised mostly white British people and more females; the analysis possibly underestimated clonal diversity.

Pooled samples include second doses given at about 4 or 12 weeks. Method: immunoSEQ multiplex PCR; TCRdb's copy keeps in-frame clones and lacks some. The sample lists 83,000 or so clones; about nine tenths were seen once. Trimming took off 4 bases at V and 3 bases at J, with 14 bases between the two ends. Germline CDR1 KGHDR, CDR2 SFDVKD. The CDR3 is 15 amino acids. This chain joins TRBV24-1 and TRBJ1-2; possible D gene TRBD1, 6 bases. The receptor was isolated from an adult who received the AZD1222 COVID-19 vaccine. Sequences were derived from peripheral blood, sampled 28 days after the second AZD1222 dose. The DNA of the CDR3 is TGTGCCACCAGTGACCCCCAGGGGCTCGACTATGGCTACACCTTC. Translating gives CATSDPQGLDYGYTF.